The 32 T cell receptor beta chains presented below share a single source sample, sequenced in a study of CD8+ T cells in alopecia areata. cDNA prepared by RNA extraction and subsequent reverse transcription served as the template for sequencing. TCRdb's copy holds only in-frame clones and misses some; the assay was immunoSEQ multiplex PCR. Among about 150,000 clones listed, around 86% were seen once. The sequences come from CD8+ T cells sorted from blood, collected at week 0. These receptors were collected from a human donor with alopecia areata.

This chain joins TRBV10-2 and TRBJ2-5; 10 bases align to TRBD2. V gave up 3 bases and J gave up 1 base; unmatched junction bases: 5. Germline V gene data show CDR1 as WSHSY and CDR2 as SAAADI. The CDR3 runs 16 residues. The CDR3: CASSDLAGATQETQYF. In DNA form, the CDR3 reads TGCGCCAGCAGTGACCTAGCGGGAGCCACCCAAGAGACCCAGTACTTC.

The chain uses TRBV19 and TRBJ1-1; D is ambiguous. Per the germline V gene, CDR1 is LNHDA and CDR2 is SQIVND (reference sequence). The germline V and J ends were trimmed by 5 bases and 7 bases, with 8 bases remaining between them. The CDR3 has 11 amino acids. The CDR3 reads CASSLAGEAFF. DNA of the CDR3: TGTGCCAGTAGTTTGGCTGGTGAAGCTTTCTTT.

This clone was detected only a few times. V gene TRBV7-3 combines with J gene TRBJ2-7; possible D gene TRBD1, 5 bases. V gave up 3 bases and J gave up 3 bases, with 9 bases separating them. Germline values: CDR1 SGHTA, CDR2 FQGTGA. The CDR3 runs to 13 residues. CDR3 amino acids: CASSFGAVYEQYF. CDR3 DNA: TGTGCCAGCAGCTTTGGGGCAGTCTACGAGCAGTACTTC.

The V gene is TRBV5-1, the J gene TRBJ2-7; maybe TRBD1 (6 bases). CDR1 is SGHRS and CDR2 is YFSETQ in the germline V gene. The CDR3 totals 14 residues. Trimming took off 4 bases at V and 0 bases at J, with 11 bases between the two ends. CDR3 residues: CASSPLGASYEQYF. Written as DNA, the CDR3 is TGCGCCAGCAGCCCGTTGGGGGCCTCCTACGAGCAGTACTTC. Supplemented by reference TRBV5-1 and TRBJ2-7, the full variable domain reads KAGVTQTPRYLIKTRGQQVTLSCSPISGHRSVSWYQQTPGQGLQFLFEYFSETQRNKGNFPGRFSGRQFSNSRSEMNVSTLELGDSALYLCASSPLGASYEQYFGPGTRLTVT.

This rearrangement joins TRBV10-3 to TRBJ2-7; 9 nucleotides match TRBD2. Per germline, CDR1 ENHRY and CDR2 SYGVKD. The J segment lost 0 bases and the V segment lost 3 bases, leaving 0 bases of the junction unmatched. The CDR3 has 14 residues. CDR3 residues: CAISEAGGSYEQYF. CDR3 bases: TGTGCCATCAGTGAAGCGGGAGGCTCCTACGAGCAGTACTTC.

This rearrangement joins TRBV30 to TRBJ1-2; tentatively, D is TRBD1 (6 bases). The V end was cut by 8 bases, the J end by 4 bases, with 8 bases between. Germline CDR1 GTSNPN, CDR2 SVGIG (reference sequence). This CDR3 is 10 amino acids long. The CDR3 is CARGGYGYTF. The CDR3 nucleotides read TGTGCCCGAGGGGGCTATGGCTACACCTTC.

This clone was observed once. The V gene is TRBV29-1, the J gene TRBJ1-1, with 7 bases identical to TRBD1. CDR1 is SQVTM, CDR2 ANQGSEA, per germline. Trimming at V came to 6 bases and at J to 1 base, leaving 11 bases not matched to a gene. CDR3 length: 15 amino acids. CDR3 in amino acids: CSVQRGGQSNTEAFF. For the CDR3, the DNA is TGCAGCGTCCAGCGGGGGGGACAGTCGAACACTGAAGCTTTCTTT.

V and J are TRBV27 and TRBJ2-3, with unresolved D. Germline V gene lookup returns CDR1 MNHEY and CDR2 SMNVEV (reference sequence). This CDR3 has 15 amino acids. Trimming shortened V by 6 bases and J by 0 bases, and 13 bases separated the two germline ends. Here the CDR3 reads CASRTQEWSTDTQYF. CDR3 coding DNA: TGTGCCAGCAGAACTCAGGAATGGAGCACAGATACGCAGTATTTT.

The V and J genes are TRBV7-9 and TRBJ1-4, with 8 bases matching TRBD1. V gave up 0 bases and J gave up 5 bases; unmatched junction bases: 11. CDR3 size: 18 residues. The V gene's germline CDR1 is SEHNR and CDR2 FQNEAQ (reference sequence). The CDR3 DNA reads TGTGCCAGCAGCTTAGCCTCTGCTGACAGGGGCTCAAATGAAAAACTGTTTTTT. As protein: CASSLASADRGSNEKLFF. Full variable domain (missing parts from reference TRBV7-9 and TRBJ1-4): DTGVSQNPRHKITKRGQNVTFRCDPISEHNRLYWYRQTLGQGPEFLTYFQNEAQLEKSRLLSDRFSAERPKGSFSTLEIQRTEQGDSAMYLCASSLASADRGSNEKLFFGSGTQLSVL.

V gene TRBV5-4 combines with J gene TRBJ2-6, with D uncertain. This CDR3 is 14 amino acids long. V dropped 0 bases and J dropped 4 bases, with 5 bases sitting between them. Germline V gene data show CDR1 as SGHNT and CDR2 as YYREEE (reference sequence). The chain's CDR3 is CASSLASGANVLTF. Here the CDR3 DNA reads TGTGCCAGCAGCTTGGCGTCAGGGGCCAACGTCCTGACTTTC.

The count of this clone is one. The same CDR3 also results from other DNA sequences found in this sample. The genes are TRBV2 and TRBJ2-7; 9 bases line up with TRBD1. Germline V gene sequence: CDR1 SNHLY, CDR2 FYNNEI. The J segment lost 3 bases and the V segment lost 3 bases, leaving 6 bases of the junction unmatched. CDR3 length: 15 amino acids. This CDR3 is CASSDPGQGLYEQYF. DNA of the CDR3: TGTGCCAGCAGTGATCCGGGACAGGGACTCTACGAGCAGTACTTC.

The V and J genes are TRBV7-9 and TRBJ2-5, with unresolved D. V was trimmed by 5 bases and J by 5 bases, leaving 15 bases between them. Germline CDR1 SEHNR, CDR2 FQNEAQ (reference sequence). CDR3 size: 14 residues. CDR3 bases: TGTGCCAGCAGCACACCGCCGGGTATCGAGACCCAGTACTTC. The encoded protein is CASSTPPGIETQYF.

DNA for the CDR3: TGCGCCAGCAGTAGGACTCTAACCGGGGAGCTGTTTTTT. Encoded protein: CASSRTLTGELFF. The rearrangement joins TRBV10-2 to TRBJ2-2, with a weak D call TRBD2 (5 bases). The CDR3 runs to 13 residues. Trimming removed 5 bases from V and 5 bases from J, with 9 bases in between. Germline V lookup: CDR1 WSHSY, CDR2 SAAADI.

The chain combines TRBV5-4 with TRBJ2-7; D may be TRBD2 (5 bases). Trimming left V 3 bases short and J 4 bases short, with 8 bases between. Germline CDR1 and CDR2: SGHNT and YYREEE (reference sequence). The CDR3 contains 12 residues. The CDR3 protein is CASSYGNYEQYF. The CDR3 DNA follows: TGTGCCAGCAGCTACGGGAATTACGAGCAGTACTTC.

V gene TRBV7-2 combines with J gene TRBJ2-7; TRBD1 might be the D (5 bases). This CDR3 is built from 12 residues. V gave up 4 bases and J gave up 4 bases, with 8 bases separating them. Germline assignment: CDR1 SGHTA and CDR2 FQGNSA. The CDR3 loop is CASSSQGYEQYF. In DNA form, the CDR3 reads TGTGCCAGCAGCTCTCAGGGTTACGAGCAGTACTTC.

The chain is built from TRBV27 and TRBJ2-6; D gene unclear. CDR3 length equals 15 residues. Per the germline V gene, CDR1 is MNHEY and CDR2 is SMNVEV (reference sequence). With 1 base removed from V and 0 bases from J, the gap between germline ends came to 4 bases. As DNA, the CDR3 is TGTGCCAGCAGTTTATTTTCCTCTGGGGCCAACGTCCTGACTTTC. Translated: CASSLFSSGANVLTF.

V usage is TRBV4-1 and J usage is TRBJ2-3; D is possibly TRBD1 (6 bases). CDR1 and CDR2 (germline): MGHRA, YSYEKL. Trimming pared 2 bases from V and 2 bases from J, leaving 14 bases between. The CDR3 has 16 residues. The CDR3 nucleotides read TGCGCCAGCAGCCAACCGGACAGCTTTGTCACAGATACGCAGTATTTT. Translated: CASSQPDSFVTDTQYF.

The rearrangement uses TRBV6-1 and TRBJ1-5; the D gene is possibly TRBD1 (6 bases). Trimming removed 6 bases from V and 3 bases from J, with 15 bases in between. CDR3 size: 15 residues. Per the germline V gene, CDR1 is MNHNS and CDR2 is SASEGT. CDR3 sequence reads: CASSVTGRPNQPQHF. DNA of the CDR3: TGTGCCAGCAGCGTCACAGGGCGCCCCAATCAGCCCCAGCATTTT.

The chain's CDR3 is CSVEGILNEQFF. The CDR3 DNA follows: TGCAGCGTTGAAGGCATCCTCAATGAGCAGTTCTTC. The rearrangement joins TRBV29-1 to TRBJ2-1; D not certain. The V and J ends lost 1 base and 6 bases respectively, with 7 bases between them. The CDR3 runs 12 residues. Germline CDR1 SQVTM, CDR2 ANQGSEA.

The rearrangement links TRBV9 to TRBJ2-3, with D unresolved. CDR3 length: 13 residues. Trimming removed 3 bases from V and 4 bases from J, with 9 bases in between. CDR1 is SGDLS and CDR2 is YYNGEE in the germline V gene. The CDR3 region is CASSAFGPDTQYF. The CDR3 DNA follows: TGTGCCAGCAGCGCCTTCGGCCCAGATACGCAGTATTTT.

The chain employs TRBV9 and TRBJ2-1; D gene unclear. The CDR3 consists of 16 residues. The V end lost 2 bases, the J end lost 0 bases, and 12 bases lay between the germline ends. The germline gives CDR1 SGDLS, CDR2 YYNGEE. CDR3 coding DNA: TGTGCCAGCAGCGTCGCGGAGACTCTCTCCTACAATGAGCAGTTCTTC. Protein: CASSVAETLSYNEQFF.

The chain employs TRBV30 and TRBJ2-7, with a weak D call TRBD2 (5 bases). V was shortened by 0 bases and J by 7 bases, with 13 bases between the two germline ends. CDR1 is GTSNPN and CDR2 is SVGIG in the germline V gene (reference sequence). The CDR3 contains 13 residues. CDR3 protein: CAWSVPGTREQYF. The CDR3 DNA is TGTGCCTGGAGTGTACCGGGAACACGGGAGCAGTACTTC.

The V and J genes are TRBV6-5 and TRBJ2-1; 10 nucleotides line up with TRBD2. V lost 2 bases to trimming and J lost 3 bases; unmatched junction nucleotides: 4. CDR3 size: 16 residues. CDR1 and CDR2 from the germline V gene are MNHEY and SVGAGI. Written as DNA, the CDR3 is TGTGCCAGCAGTTACGGGCTAGCGGGAGACTACAATGAGCAGTTCTTC. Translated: CASSYGLAGDYNEQFF.

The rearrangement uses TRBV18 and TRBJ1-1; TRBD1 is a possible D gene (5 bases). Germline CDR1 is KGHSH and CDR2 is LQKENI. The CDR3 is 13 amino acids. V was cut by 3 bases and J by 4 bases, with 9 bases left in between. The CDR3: CASSPAGSTEAFF. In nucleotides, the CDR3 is TGTGCCAGCTCACCGGCAGGGTCCACTGAAGCTTTCTTT.

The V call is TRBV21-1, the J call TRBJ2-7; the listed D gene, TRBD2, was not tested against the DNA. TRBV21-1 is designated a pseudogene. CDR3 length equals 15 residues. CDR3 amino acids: CASSKASRLVGEQYF. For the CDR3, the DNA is TGTGCCAGCAGCAAAGCGTCGAGACTCGTAGGCGAGCAGTACTTC.

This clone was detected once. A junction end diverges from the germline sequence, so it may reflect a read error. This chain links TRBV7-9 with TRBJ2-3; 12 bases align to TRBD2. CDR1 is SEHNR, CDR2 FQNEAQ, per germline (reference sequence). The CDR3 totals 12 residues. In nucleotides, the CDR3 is TGTGCCAGCAGCTCAGGAACTAGCGGGAGGCAATTT. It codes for CASSSGTSGRQF. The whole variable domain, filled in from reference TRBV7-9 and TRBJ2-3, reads DTGVSQNPRHKITKRGQNVTFRCDPISEHNRLYWYRQTLGQGPEFLTYFQNEAQLEKSRLLSDRFSAERPKGSFSTLEIQRTEQGDSAMYLCASSSGTSGRQFGPGTRLTVL.

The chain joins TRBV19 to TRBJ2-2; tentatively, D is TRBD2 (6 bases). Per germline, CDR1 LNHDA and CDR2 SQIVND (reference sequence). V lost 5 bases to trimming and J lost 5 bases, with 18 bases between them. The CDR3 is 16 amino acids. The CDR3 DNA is TGTGCCAGTAGTCCCCGTAAAACGGGAGCGACCGGGGAGCTGTTTTTT. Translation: CASSPRKTGATGELFF.

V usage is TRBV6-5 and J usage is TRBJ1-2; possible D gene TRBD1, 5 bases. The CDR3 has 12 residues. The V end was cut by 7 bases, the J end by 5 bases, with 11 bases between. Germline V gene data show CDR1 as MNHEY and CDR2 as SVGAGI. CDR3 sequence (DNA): TGTGCCAGCATCCGGGACCCATATGGCTACACCTTC. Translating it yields CASIRDPYGYTF.

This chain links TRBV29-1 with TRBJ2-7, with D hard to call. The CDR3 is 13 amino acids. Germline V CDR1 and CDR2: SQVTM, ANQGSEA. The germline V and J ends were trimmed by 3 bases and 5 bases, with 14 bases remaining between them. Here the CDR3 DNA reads TGCAGCGTTGAGGGTCCCGGGTACCACGAGCAGTACTTC. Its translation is CSVEGPGYHEQYF.

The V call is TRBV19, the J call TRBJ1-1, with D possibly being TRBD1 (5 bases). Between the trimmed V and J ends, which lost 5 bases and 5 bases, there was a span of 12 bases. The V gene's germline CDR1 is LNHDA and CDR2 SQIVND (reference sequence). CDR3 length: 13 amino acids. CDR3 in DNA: TGTGCCAGTAGTCCCGGGGCGGGAACTGAAGCTTTCTTT. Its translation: CASSPGAGTEAFF.

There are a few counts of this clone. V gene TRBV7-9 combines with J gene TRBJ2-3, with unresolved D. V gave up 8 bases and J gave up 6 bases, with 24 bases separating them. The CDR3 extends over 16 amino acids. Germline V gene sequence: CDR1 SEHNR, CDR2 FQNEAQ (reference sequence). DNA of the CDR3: TGTGCCAGCGAAGACTGGCGGCGGAGACCCCCGGATACGCAGTATTTT. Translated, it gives CASEDWRRRPPDTQYF.

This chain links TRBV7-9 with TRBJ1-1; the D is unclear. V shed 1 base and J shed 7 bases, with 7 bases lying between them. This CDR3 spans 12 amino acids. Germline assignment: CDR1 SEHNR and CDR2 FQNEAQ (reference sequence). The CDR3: CASSLGDIEAFF. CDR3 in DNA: TGTGCCAGCAGCTTAGGAGATATTGAAGCTTTCTTT.